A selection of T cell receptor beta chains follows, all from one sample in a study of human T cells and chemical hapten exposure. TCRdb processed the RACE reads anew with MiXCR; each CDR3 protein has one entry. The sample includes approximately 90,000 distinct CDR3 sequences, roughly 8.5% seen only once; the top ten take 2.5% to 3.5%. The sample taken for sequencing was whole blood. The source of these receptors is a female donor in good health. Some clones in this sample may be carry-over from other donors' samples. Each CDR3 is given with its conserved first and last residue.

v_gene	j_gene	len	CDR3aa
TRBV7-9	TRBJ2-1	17	CASSWGARTSSYNEQFF
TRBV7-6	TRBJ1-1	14	CASSLLNMNTEAFF
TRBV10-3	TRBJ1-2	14	CAISEQGVNYGYTF
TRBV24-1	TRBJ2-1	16	CATSDVGQTDYNEQFF
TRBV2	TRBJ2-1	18	CASSEDRGTSGINNEQFF
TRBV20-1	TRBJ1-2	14	CSARDWDRGPGYTF
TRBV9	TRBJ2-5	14	CASSVGAGGETQYF
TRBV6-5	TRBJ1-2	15	CASSYYQGSNYGYTF
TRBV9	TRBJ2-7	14	CASSVGATSYEQYF
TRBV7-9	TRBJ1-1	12	CASSLINTEAFF
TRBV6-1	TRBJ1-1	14	CASSEAGRWTEAFF